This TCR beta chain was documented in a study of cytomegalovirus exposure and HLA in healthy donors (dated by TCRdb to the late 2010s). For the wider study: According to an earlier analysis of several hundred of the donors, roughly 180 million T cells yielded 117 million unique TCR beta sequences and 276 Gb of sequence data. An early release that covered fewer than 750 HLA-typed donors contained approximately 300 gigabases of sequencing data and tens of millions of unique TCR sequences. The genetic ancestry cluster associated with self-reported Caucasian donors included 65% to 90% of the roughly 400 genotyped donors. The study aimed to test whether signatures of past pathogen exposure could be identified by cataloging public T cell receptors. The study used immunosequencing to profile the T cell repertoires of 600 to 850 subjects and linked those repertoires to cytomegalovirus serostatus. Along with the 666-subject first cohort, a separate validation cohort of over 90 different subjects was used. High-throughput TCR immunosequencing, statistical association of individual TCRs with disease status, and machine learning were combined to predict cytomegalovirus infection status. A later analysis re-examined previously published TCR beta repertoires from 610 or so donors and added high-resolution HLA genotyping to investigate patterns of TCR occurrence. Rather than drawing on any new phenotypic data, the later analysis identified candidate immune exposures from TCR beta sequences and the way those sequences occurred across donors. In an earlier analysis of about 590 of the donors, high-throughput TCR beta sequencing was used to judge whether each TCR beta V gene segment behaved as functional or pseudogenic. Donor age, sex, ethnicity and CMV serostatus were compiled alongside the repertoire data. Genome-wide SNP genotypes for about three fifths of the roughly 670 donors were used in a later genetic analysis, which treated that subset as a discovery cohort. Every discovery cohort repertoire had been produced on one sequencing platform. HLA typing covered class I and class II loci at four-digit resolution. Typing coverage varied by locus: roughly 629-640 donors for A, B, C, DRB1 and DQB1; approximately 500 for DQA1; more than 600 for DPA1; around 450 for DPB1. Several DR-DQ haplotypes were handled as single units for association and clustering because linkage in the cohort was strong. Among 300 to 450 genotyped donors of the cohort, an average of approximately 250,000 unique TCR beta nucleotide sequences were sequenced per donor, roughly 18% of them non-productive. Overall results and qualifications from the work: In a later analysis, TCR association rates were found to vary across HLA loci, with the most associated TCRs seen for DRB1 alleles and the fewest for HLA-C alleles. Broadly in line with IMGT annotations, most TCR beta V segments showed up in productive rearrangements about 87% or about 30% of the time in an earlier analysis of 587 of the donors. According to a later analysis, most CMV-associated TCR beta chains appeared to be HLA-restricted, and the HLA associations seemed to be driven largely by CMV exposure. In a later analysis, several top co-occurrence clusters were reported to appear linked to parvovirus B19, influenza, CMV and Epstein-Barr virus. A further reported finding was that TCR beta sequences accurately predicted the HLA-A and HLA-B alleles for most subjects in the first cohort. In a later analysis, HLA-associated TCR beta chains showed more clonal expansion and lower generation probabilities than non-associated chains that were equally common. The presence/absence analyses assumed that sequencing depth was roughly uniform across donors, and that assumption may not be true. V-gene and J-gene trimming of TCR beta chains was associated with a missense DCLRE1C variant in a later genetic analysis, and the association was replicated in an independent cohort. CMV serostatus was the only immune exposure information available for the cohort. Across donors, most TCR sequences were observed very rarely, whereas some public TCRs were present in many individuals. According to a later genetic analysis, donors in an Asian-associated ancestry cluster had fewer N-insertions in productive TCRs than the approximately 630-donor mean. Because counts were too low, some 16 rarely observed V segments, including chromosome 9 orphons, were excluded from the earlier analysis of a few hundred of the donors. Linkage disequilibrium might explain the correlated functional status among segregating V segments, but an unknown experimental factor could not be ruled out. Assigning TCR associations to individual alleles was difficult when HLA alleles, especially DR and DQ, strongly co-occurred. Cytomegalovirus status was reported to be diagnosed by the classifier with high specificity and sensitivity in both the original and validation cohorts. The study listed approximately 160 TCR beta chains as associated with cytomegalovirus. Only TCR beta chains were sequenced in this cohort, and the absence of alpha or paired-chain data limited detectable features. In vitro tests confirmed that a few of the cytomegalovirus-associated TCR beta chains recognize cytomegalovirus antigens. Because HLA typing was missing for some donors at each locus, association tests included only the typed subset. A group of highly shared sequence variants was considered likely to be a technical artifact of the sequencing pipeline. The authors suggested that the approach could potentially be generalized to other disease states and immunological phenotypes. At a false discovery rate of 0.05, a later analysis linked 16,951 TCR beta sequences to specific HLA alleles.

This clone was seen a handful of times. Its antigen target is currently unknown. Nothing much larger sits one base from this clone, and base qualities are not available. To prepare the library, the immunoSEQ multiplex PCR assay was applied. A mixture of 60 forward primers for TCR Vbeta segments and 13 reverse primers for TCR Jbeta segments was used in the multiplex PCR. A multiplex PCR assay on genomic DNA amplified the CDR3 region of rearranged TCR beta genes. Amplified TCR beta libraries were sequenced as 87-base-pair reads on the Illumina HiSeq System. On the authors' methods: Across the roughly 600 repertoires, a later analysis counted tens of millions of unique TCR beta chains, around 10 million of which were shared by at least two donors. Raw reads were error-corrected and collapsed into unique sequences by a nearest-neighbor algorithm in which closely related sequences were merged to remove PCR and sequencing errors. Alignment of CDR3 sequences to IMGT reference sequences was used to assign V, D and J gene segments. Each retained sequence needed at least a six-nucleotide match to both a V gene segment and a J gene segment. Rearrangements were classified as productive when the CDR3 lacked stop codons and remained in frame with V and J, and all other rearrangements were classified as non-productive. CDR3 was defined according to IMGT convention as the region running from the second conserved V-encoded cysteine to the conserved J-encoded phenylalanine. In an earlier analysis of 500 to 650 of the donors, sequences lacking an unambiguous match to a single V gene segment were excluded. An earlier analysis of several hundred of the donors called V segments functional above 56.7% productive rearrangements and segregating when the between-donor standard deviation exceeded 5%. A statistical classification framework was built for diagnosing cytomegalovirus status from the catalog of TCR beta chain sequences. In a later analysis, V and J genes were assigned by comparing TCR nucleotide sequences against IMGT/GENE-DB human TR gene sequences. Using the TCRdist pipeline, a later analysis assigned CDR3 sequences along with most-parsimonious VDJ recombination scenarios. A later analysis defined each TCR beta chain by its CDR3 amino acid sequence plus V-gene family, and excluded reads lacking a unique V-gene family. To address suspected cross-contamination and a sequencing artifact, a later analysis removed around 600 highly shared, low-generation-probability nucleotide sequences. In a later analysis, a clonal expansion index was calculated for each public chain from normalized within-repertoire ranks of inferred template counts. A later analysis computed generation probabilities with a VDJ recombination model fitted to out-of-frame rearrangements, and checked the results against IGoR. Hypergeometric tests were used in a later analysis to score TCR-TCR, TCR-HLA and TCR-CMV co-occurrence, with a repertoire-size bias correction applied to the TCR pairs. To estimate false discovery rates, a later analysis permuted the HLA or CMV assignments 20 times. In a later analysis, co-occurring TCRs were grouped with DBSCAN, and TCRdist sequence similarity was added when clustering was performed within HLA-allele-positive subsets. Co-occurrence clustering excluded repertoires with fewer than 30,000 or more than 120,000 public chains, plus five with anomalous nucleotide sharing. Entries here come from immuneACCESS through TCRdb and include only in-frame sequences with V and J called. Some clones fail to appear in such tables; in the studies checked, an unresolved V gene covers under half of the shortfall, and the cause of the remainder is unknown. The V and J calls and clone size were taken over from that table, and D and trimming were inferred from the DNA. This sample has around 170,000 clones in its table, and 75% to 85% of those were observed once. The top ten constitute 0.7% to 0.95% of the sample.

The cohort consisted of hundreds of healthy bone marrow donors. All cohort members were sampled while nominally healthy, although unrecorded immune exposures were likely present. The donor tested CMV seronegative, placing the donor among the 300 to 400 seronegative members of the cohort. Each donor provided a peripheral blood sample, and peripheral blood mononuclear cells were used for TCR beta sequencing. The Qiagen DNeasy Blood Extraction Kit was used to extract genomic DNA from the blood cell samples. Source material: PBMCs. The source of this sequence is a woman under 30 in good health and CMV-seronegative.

The base sequence is TGTGCCAGCAGTTTATTGGGGGGGATGCAAGAGACCCAGTACTTC. Translated, this gives CASSLLGGMQETQYF. The rearrangement combines TRBV27 with TRBJ2-5; 7 middle bases align to TRBD2. The junction shows trimming of 1 base on V and 2 bases on J, and the gene matches do not reach 4 bases of it. The CDR1 and CDR2 encoded by the germline V gene (reference sequence) are MNHEY and SMNVEV. The CDR3 numbers 15 residues from cysteine through phenylalanine. Only the CDR3 portion is preserved as DNA: 45 bases, with reading frame beginning at the first base.